This T cell receptor (beta chain) appears in the sequencing data of a study of PD-L1 blockade in urothelial cancer. Across the whole study: A median of approximately 150,000 T cells was found in the blood samples. General observations from the study: Those with durable benefit had larger increases in tumor-associated blood clones at 3 weeks.

Germline-derived CDR1 and CDR2 are MDHEN and SYDVKM. There are 15 residues in the CDR3. V lost 5 bases to trimming and J lost 6 bases, with 17 bases between them. Assay: immunoSEQ multiplex PCR; the TCRdb copy retains only in-frame clones and omits some. The sample carries some 27,000 clones, 80% to 85% recorded once. As to this clone: Its antigen is still unknown.

The clonotype was recovered from a man between 45 and 60 years old with urothelial cancer. The specimen comprised PBMCs, sampled around atezolizumab (anti-PD-L1) treatment. The chain links TRBV28 to TRBJ2-1; possibly TRBD1 for D (6 bases). The CDR3 reads CASSPAGVLGNEQFF. In DNA, the CDR3 is TGTGCCAGCAGTCCCGCAGGGGTTCTAGGCAATGAGCAGTTCTTC.